A selection of T cell receptor beta chains follows, all from one sample in a study of regulatory T cells in long-lasting Graves disease. TCRdb re-derived calls from the multiplex PCR reads in MiXCR, one entry per CDR3 protein. The repertoire holds about 430,000 distinct CDR3 sequences, with 15% as singletons. This sample also appeared in a second study, on T cells in Graves' hyperthyroidism and ophthalmopathy.

Sample: peripheral blood mononuclear cells (PBMCs), taken at new diagnosis, from a patient treated with antithyroid drugs. These receptor sequences come from a woman aged 40 to 55 with Graves disease. Each CDR3 is given with its conserved first and last residue.

>17|TRBV6-2/TRBV6-3
CASSESLAGGNYNEQFF
>14|TRBV20-1
CSARGEGTSNEQFF
>12|TRBV20-1
CSARTEGYEQYF
>20|TRBV6-2/TRBV6-3
CASSYSPGAPSGSLYNEQFF
>16|TRBV10-3
CAISESIQGDFYEQDF
>14|TRBV2
CASRGQSSYNEQFF
>16|TRBV6-1
CASSPGTGDSSYEQYF
>15|TRBV9
CASSPGPGGYNEQFF
>15|TRBV2
CASSPRASRTDTQYF
>15|TRBV5-5
CASSLGFSGTYEQFF
>18|TRBV19
CASSPLSLTGGLNSPLHF
>14|TRBV12-3/TRBV12-4
CASSRGGSTGELFF
>14|TRBV10-2
CASSESRANTEAFF
>14|TRBV12-3/TRBV12-4
CASTITASAYEQYF
>13|TRBV19
CASNRGANTEAFF
>14|TRBV5-6
CASSLVGQQETQYF
>13|TRBV7-9
CASSLEGGSPLHF
>13|TRBV7-3
CASSLIRADTQYF
>13|TRBV30
CAWSVRSNGELFF
>13|TRBV29-1
CSVVGQGYYGYTF
>14|TRBV12-3/TRBV12-4
CASSRRDRTGELFF
>13|TRBV18
CASSPPSADTQYF
>16|TRBV6-5
CASSLPLAGPTDTQYF
>13|TRBV6-5
CASSYDRRHEQYF
>15|TRBV28
CATYGADELRETQYF
>16|TRBV20-1
CSAARGGRATTGELFF
>15|TRBV6-1
CASNPSQVSNQPQHF
>13|TRBV11-3
CATGDWRDTEAFF
>16|TRBV11-3
CASSRGTSGRGDEQYF
>16|TRBV30
CAWSVTVMAGGGEQYF
>14|TRBV28
CASSTDRGRAEQFF
>14|TRBV7-2
CASSQGQGREKLFF
>15|TRBV30
CAWSVGVQGGETQYF
>18|TRBV12-3/TRBV12-4
CASSSMFPHTSRNEKLFF
>13|TRBV28
CASLPSGRPTQYF
>15|TRBV29-1
CSVEGASQGFYEQYF
>14|TRBV3-1
CASSQTWAGAEAFF
>13|TRBV2
CASSERGVYGCTF
>15|TRBV13
CASQSSGRPQETQYF
>13|TRBV5-6
CASSFGMANEQFF
>13|TRBV2
CASRTGQGGTQYF